These 28 T cell receptor beta chains share one sample of origin, sequenced in a study of T cell responses to AZD1222 COVID-19 vaccine. Using immunoSEQ multiplex PCR, the repertoire was profiled, and TCRdb retains in-frame clones only, with some absent. There are more than 150,000 clones in the sample; more than 75% occur only once, and more than 0.75% lies in the top ten. The sequencing used peripheral blood, collected on day 0 of AZD1222 vaccination. These receptors originate from an adult in good health.

The chain has TRBV7-8 and TRBJ1-5; possible D gene TRBD1, 6 bases. The CDR3 runs 13 residues. The V end was cut by 1 base, the J end by 5 bases, with 6 bases between. Germline values: CDR1 SGHVS, CDR2 FQNEAQ. Here the CDR3 reads CASSLGQDQPQHF. CDR3 DNA: TGTGCCAGCAGCTTAGGACAGGATCAGCCCCAGCATTTT.

The rearrangement joins TRBV11-2 to TRBJ2-7; tentatively, D is TRBD1 (5 bases). Germline assignment: CDR1 SGHAT and CDR2 FQNNGV. The V end was cut by 4 bases, the J end by 4 bases, with 8 bases between. The CDR3 is made up of 12 amino acids. DNA for the CDR3: TGTGCCAGCAGCTCCGCAGGGTACGAGCAGTACTTC. Translation gives CASSSAGYEQYF.

The genes are TRBV5-5 and TRBJ2-7; D is possibly TRBD2 (6 bases). This CDR3 has 14 residues. The V gene lost 4 bases and the J gene lost 0 bases, with 11 bases spanning the gap. Germline CDR1 is SGHKS and CDR2 is YYEKEE (reference sequence). The CDR3 spells CASSPGGSSYEQYF. The DNA of the CDR3 is TGTGCCAGCAGCCCCGGGGGTAGCTCCTACGAGCAGTACTTC.

This rearrangement joins TRBV7-8 to TRBJ2-7; 8 nucleotides match TRBD1. With V trimmed by 1 base and J by 0 bases, 2 bases remained unmatched. The V gene's germline CDR1 is SGHVS and CDR2 FQNEAQ. CDR3 length: 15 amino acids. The CDR3 region is CASSLGDRSSYEQYF. CDR3 bases: TGTGCCAGCAGCTTAGGGGACAGGAGCTCCTACGAGCAGTACTTC.

This clone was detected only once. The chain links TRBV5-5 to TRBJ1-2, with unresolved D. The CDR3 has 13 amino acids. Trimming shortened V by 3 bases and J by 6 bases, and 12 bases separated the two germline ends. Germline CDR1 and CDR2: SGHKS and YYEKEE (reference sequence). The CDR3 loop is CASSYPGRDGYTF. In DNA form, the CDR3 reads TGTGCCAGCAGCTATCCGGGCCGAGATGGCTACACCTTC.

The rearrangement links TRBV7-3 to TRBJ2-5, with TRBD1 matching over 8 bases. Germline assignment: CDR1 SGHTA and CDR2 FQGTGA. This CDR3 is built from 15 residues. The trim removed 5 bases at V and 3 bases at J, leaving 8 bases unmatched. The CDR3, as DNA: TGTGCCAGCAGCGGACAGGGCCACAGGGAAGAGACCCAGTACTTC. It encodes CASSGQGHREETQYF.

This sequence joins TRBV19 and TRBJ2-1; 11 bases fit TRBD1. This CDR3 comprises 14 residues. Germline values: CDR1 LNHDA, CDR2 SQIVND (reference sequence). J lost 5 bases, V lost 10 bases, and 7 bases had no gene match. The CDR3 is CATRDRGGNNEQFF. CDR3 DNA sequence: TGTGCCACTAGGGACAGGGGGGGCAACAATGAGCAGTTCTTC.

The chain uses TRBV19 and TRBJ2-1, with TRBD2 matching over 13 bases. J lost 2 bases, V lost 5 bases, and 15 bases had no gene match. Germline-derived CDR1 and CDR2 are LNHDA and SQIVND (reference sequence). CDR3 length equals 20 residues. CDR3 region: CASSPFAGTSGATPYNEQFF. CDR3 sequence (DNA): TGTGCCAGTAGTCCCTTCGCCGGGACTAGCGGGGCGACCCCCTACAATGAGCAGTTCTTC.

The chain uses TRBV11-2 and TRBJ1-1; D is unresolved. Between the trimmed V and J ends, which lost 5 bases and 7 bases, there was a span of 11 bases. The germline CDR1 and CDR2 sequences are SGHAT and FQNNGV. The CDR3 consists of 12 residues. The DNA for the CDR3 is TGTGCCAGCAGCCACGGGTCCTTTGAAGCTTTCTTT. This codes for CASSHGSFEAFF.

This chain connects TRBV2 to TRBJ2-4; 13 bases fit TRBD2. Per the germline V gene, CDR1 is SNHLY and CDR2 is FYNNEI. The J segment lost 6 bases and the V segment lost 4 bases, leaving 0 bases of the junction unmatched. The CDR3 runs to 14 residues. CDR3 amino acids: CASSGLAGGNIQYF. For the CDR3, the DNA is TGTGCCAGCAGTGGACTAGCGGGAGGAAACATTCAGTACTTC. The whole variable domain, remainder taken from reference TRBV2 and TRBJ2-4, is EPEVTQTPSHQVTQMGQEVILRCVPISNHLYFYWYRQILGQKVEFLVSFYNNEISEKSEIFDDQFSVERPDGSNFTLKIRSTKLEDSAMYFCASSGLAGGNIQYFGAGTRLSVL.

The V call is TRBV19, the J call TRBJ2-7; 7 nucleotides match TRBD1. Germline CDR1 reads LNHDA; CDR2 reads SQIVND (reference sequence). The CDR3 sequence is 18 residues long. Losses at the gene ends were 5 bases for V and 2 bases for J; bases not matched to a gene: 18. CDR3 in DNA: TGTGCCAGTAGTTACCACCCCTATGGCAGGGGGAGAACCTACGAGCAGTACTTC. The encoded protein is CASSYHPYGRGRTYEQYF.

This chain uses TRBV11-2 with TRBJ2-5, with 7 bases aligning to TRBD2. V trimming: 5 bases; J trimming: 3 bases; junction bases outside the gene matches: 12. The CDR3 sequence is 16 residues long. Germline V lookup: CDR1 SGHAT, CDR2 FQNNGV. The CDR3: CASSDGGEGLEETQYF. The CDR3 DNA sequence: TGTGCCAGCAGCGATGGGGGGGAGGGCCTAGAAGAGACCCAGTACTTC.

The chain combines TRBV5-4 with TRBJ2-1; 9 positions match TRBD2. This CDR3 is built from 15 residues. V lost 5 bases and J lost 2; bases outside the gene matches: 5. Germline-derived CDR1 and CDR2 are SGHNT and YYREEE (reference sequence). The CDR3 bases are TGTGCCAGCAGTAATGGACTAGCGCCCTACAATGAGCAGTTCTTC. Translation: CASSNGLAPYNEQFF.

This rearrangement joins TRBV5-1 to TRBJ2-3; D ambiguous. This CDR3 is built from 11 residues. The V gene lost 1 base and the J gene lost 5 bases, with 2 bases spanning the gap. The germline V gene has CDR1 SGHRS and CDR2 YFSETQ. In nucleotides, the CDR3 is TGCGCCAGCAGCTTGAAAGATACGCAGTATTTT. This gives the protein CASSLKDTQYF. The full variable domain, rest sourced from reference TRBV5-1 and TRBJ2-3, is KAGVTQTPRYLIKTRGQQVTLSCSPISGHRSVSWYQQTPGQGLQFLFEYFSETQRNKGNFPGRFSGRQFSNSRSEMNVSTLELGDSALYLCASSLKDTQYFGPGTRLTVL.

CDR3 in amino acids: CASSFGAGSIYEQYF. The CDR3, as DNA: TGTGCCAGCAGCTTTGGAGCGGGATCCATCTACGAGCAGTACTTC. This chain uses TRBV7-7 with TRBJ2-7, with TRBD2 identical over 7 bases. Per germline, CDR1 SSHAT and CDR2 FNYEAQ (reference sequence). CDR3 length equals 15 residues. The trim removed 3 bases at V and 3 bases at J, leaving 8 bases unmatched.

The CDR3 region is CASSLEIRETELDEQYF. The CDR3 region has the DNA TGTGCCAGCAGCTTGGAAATACGCGAGACAGAACTCGACGAGCAGTACTTC. V is TRBV5-6 and J is TRBJ2-7; perhaps TRBD1 as D (5 bases). This CDR3 contains 17 residues. V was shortened by 0 bases and J by 5 bases, with 21 bases between the two germline ends. CDR1 and CDR2 from the germline V gene are SGHDT and YYEEEE.

The chain combines TRBV6-5 with TRBJ2-2, with D maybe TRBD1 (6 bases). Germline V gives CDR1 MNHEY, CDR2 SVGAGI. The CDR3 extends over 13 amino acids. The V end lost 6 bases, the J end lost 8 bases, and 13 bases lay between the germline ends. The CDR3 DNA reads as TGTGCCAGCAGCGAGACAGGCCGAGGGGAGCTGTTTTTT. Amino acids: CASSETGRGELFF.

V usage is TRBV6-2 or TRBV6-3 and J usage is TRBJ1-5; 9 bases are shared with TRBD1. The CDR3 is made up of 17 amino acids. Germline V CDR1 and CDR2: MNHEY, SVGEGT. V lost 2 bases, J lost 3 bases, and 8 bases stayed unmatched. The CDR3 loop reads CASSYRGQGIINQPQHF. The CDR3 nucleotides read TGTGCCAGCAGTTACCGGGGACAGGGCATCATCAATCAGCCCCAGCATTTT.

The table lists this clone with a few counts. This chain joins TRBV19 and TRBJ1-4; D not certain. CDR3 size: 14 residues. V lost 8 bases and J 7 bases, leaving 17 bases between the germline ends. Germline assignment: CDR1 LNHDA and CDR2 SQIVND (reference sequence). CDR3 protein: CASSPGRWSEKLFF. For the CDR3, the DNA is TGTGCCAGTTCTCCCGGGAGATGGAGTGAAAAACTGTTTTTT.

J is TRBJ2-5 and V is TRBV4-2; 8 bases are shared with TRBD2. Germline V gene sequence: CDR1 LGHNA, CDR2 YNFKEQ. This CDR3 has 15 amino acids. V lost 0 bases and J lost 5; bases outside the gene matches: 5. The CDR3 loop reads CASSQDQAGVETQYF. In DNA, the CDR3 is TGTGCCAGCAGCCAAGATCAAGCGGGGGTGGAGACCCAGTACTTC.

The chain employs TRBV19 and TRBJ2-2; tentative D call: TRBD1 (6 bases). CDR3 length equals 16 residues. The ends were cut back, 7 bases at V and 8 bases at J, with 23 bases in the middle. In germline, CDR1 is LNHDA, CDR2 SQIVND (reference sequence). CDR3 DNA sequence: TGTGCCAGTACCGCCGCCGGGACACCAGCCTGGGGGGAGCTGTTTTTT. Its protein is CASTAAGTPAWGELFF.

This sequence joins TRBV28 and TRBJ2-3, with D possibly being TRBD2 (5 bases). The CDR3 spans 15 residues. Germline CDR1 MDHEN, CDR2 SYDVKM. The ends were cut back, 4 bases at V and 2 bases at J, with 13 bases in the middle. This CDR3 reads CASSSPEGPTDTQYF. For the CDR3, the DNA is TGTGCCAGCAGTTCACCCGAGGGCCCCACAGATACGCAGTATTTT.

This clone was counted a single time. The rearrangement uses TRBV5-1 and TRBJ2-2; TRBD1 matches 7 bases. CDR1 and CDR2 (germline): SGHRS, YFSETQ. The trim removed 2 bases at V and 0 bases at J, leaving 10 bases unmatched. The CDR3 totals 18 residues. In DNA form, the CDR3 reads TGCGCCAGCAGCTTACGAATTCCCGGGACAGCGAACACCGGGGAGCTGTTTTTT. Protein: CASSLRIPGTANTGELFF.

This clone appeared a single time. The chain is built from TRBV7-2 and TRBJ1-6; D might be TRBD1 (6 bases). From germline, CDR1 is SGHTA and CDR2 FQGNSA. This CDR3 is 16 amino acids long. Trimming took off 6 bases at V and 1 base at J, with 13 bases between the two ends. CDR3 protein: CASRFTGMSYNSPLHF. The CDR3 DNA reads as TGTGCCAGCAGGTTTACAGGGATGTCCTATAATTCACCCCTCCACTTT.

This chain uses TRBV5-1 with TRBJ2-7, with D possibly being TRBD1 or TRBD2 (5 bases each). Trimming took 4 bases from V and 6 from J, leaving 17 bases between them. The CDR3 consists of 14 residues. Germline CDR1 SGHRS, CDR2 YFSETQ. As DNA, the CDR3 is TGCGCCAGCAGCCCTCAGGGAGAGTTAGGCGAGCAGTACTTC. Its translation is CASSPQGELGEQYF.

The table lists this clone with a count of one. V usage is TRBV24-1 and J usage is TRBJ2-2, with D perhaps assigned TRBD1 or TRBD2 (7 bases each). Germline-derived CDR1 and CDR2 are KGHDR and SFDVKD. The CDR3 extends over 16 amino acids. Trimming pared 3 bases from V and 4 bases from J, leaving 14 bases between. CDR3 DNA sequence: TGTGCCACCAGTGATGGGGAGGGGGCCGGCACCGGGGAGCTGTTTTTT. Translating gives CATSDGEGAGTGELFF.

This rearrangement joins TRBV29-1 to TRBJ1-1; TRBD1 might be the D (5 bases). Trimming removed 0 bases from V and 1 base from J, with 9 bases in between. Germline assignment: CDR1 SQVTM and CDR2 ANQGSEA. The CDR3 loop spans 14 amino acids. The CDR3, as DNA: TGCAGCGTTGAAGATCGTCAGGGGAACACTGAAGCTTTCTTT. Protein product: CSVEDRQGNTEAFF.

J is TRBJ1-2 and V is TRBV12-3 or TRBV12-4; D remains unclear. The CDR3 sequence is 13 residues long. V dropped 1 base and J dropped 2 bases, with 5 bases sitting between them. CDR3 DNA: TGTGCCAGCAGTTTAGTACCCAACTATGGCTACACCTTC. This sequence encodes CASSLVPNYGYTF.